This T cell receptor (beta chain) was sequenced for a study of blood T cell repertoires in COVID-19. Study overall: COVID-19 samples from acute and convalescent phases originated in the United States, Italy and Spain. T cells, B-cell-depleted T cells, or PBMCs supplied cDNA or gDNA.

The length of the CDR3 is 15 residues. V was clipped by 1 base and J by 1 base, with 10 bases between them. Germline CDR1 reads PRHDT; CDR2 reads FYEKMQ (reference sequence). The authors' processing: Estimated nucleated cell counts came from reference gene primer amplification. Profiling relied on immunoSEQ multiplex PCR, and the TCRdb table lists in-frame clones only, not all of them. V, J and clone size are taken as reported in that table, and D and trimming were inferred from the DNA itself. Found here are some 40,000 clones, approximately 86% of them singletons; the top ten hold 4.5% to 6.5%. The receptor was derived from a man aged 40-49 years with active COVID-19. What was sequenced was peripheral blood. The chain links TRBV13 to TRBJ2-5; weak D call: TRBD1 (5 bases). CDR3 protein: CASSLAGQGQETQYF. The CDR3 bases are TGTGCCAGCAGCTTAGCCGGGCAGGGCCAAGAGACCCAGTACTTC.